This T cell receptor beta chain comes out of a study of T cell responses to AZD1222 COVID-19 vaccine. The wider study: Pooling covered second doses at about 4 or about 12 weeks. General study points: The study found Spike-specific TCR breadth and depth rose after two AZD1222 doses. Clonal diversity may have been underestimated in mostly white British donors. Of spike-specific TCRs, nearly half reportedly target regions left unmutated in variants.

Profiling relied on immunoSEQ multiplex PCR, and the TCRdb table lists in-frame clones only, not all of them. This sample yields some 170,000 clones, of which 90% to 95% are seen a single time; about 2.8% belongs to the top ten. This clone came up a few times. Its antigen is not known. J gave up 3 bases and V 5 bases, and 9 bases lay outside the gene matches. Germline CDR1 reads MNHEY; CDR2 reads SVGAGI. The CDR3 is made up of 15 amino acids. The input for sequencing was peripheral blood, taken on day 0 of AZD1222 vaccination. This receptor was taken from an adult in good health. The chain couples TRBV6-5 to TRBJ1-1; 7 nucleotides agree with TRBD1. The DNA for the CDR3 is TGTGCCAGCAGTCCCGAGACAGGGTTGTACACTGAAGCTTTCTTT. Amino acids: CASSPETGLYTEAFF.